This entry features one T cell receptor beta chain sequence. Other DNA sequences in the same sample also yield this CDR3. Cohort allocation depended upon clinical history that participants reported. These data come from a study of blood T cell repertoires in COVID-19. At the level of the study: The United States, Italy and Spain provided the acute and convalescent COVID-19 samples. T cells, B-cell-depleted T cells, or PBMCs provided the cDNA or gDNA that served as material.

Trimming took off 6 bases at V and 2 bases at J, with 4 bases between the two ends. Germline V lookup: CDR1 MNHEY, CDR2 SVGAGI. This CDR3 comprises 11 residues. Per the authors' pipeline: Researchers report that nucleated cell counts were estimated from reference gene primer amplification. Repertoires were generated with immunoSEQ multiplex PCR, while TCRdb's copy carries only in-frame clones and drops some. Clonal size and the V and J genes are those of that table, whereas D and trimming came from the DNA. This sample has approximately 140,000 clones, with roughly 80% found just once. This rearrangement joins TRBV6-5 to TRBJ1-2, with D unresolved. The sample comprised PBMCs or T cells enriched from blood (not recorded which). The clonotype originates from a man in his forties with acute COVID-19. CDR3 coding DNA: TGTGCCAGCAGCTCCAACTATGGCTACACCTTC. Protein: CASSSNYGYTF.